Presented here are 21 T cell receptor beta chains from one specimen sequenced in a study of CD8+CD57+ T cells in acquired aplastic anemia. Template material for TCR beta VDJ and CDR3 profiling consisted of genomic DNA. TCRdb passed the reads through MiXCR, listing each CDR3 protein once. The table includes around 200,000 distinct CDR3 sequences, about 60% detected once. Sequencing involved patients with CD8+CD57+ cell expansion previously shown by flow cytometry. The sample consisted of sorted CD4+, CD8+, or CD8+CD57+ T cells (not recorded which) from PBMCs. The receptors were gathered from a human donor with aplastic anemia.

This clonotype came up many times. V and J are TRBV5-8 and TRBJ2-3, with TRBD1 as a possible D gene (6 bases). Trimming removed 4 bases at V and 8 bases at J, with 14 bases between. Per the germline V gene, CDR1 is SGHTS and CDR2 is YDEGEE. The CDR3 has 13 residues. The CDR3 spells CASSVQGPGTQYF. The CDR3 nucleotides are TGTGCCAGCAGCGTCCAGGGGCCTGGTACGCAGTATTTT.

The CDR3 DNA reads TGTGCCAGCAGCTTCGAGTGGAATTCACCCCTCCACTTT. Translation gives CASSFEWNSPLHF. The chain links TRBV7-3 to TRBJ1-6; D gene uncertain. Germline V gives CDR1 SGHTA, CDR2 FQGTGA. Trimming stripped 3 bases from V and 7 bases from J, with 7 bases between. The CDR3 sequence is 13 residues long.

This chain links TRBV10-3 with TRBJ2-7, with 9 bases lining up with TRBD1. V shed 4 bases, J shed 2 bases, and the junction held 9 bases outside the gene matches. The CDR3 spans 16 residues. From germline, CDR1 is ENHRY and CDR2 SYGVKD. CDR3 bases: TGTGCCATCAGTGGGGACCCGACAGGGGGGACCTACGAGCAGTACTTC. Protein product: CAISGDPTGGTYEQYF.

This chain links TRBV2 with TRBJ1-1; D uncertain. The CDR3 extends over 13 amino acids. V lost 6 bases, J lost 1 base, and 9 bases lay in between. Germline V gives CDR1 SNHLY, CDR2 FYNNEI. The CDR3 region is CASSGSTNTEAFF. CDR3 DNA: TGTGCCAGCAGCGGCAGTACGAACACTGAAGCTTTCTTT.

V and J are TRBV5-5 and TRBJ1-1; D ambiguous. V gave up 0 bases and J gave up 1 base, with 7 bases separating them. Germline assignment: CDR1 SGHKS and CDR2 YYEKEE (reference sequence). The CDR3 runs 14 residues. DNA for the CDR3: TGTGCCAGCAGCTTGGATCTTGGGAACACTGAAGCTTTCTTT. It specifies CASSLDLGNTEAFF.

This clonotype turned up a few times. The chain carries TRBV5-4 and TRBJ2-7; 9 bases are shared with TRBD1. The CDR3 runs to 14 residues. The junction had 2 bases not matched to a gene; V was cut back by 0 bases and J by 4 bases. Per germline, CDR1 SGHNT and CDR2 YYREEE (reference sequence). CDR3 sequence: CASSLGDREYEQYF. CDR3 in DNA: TGTGCCAGCAGCTTGGGGGACAGGGAATACGAGCAGTACTTC.

The chain employs TRBV24-1 and TRBJ2-7; 8 nucleotides line up with TRBD2. The CDR3 sequence is 13 residues long. Trimming removed 11 bases from V and 2 bases from J; junction bases left unmatched: 7. CDR1 and CDR2 (germline): KGHDR, SFDVKD. As DNA, the CDR3 is TGTGCCATCAAAGCGGGGGACGCCTACGAGCAGTACTTC. It is translated as CAIKAGDAYEQYF.

CDR3 loop: CATSSSSSDGAYEQYF. Written as DNA, the CDR3 is TGTGCCACCAGCAGCTCCAGTTCGGACGGAGCCTACGAGCAGTACTTC. This rearrangement joins TRBV15 to TRBJ2-7, with D unresolved. With 3 bases removed from V and 2 bases from J, the gap between germline ends came to 17 bases. Germline-derived CDR1 and CDR2 are LNHNV and YYDKDF (reference sequence). The CDR3 covers 16 residues.

The chain carries TRBV15 and TRBJ2-7; D unclear. Trimming took off 3 bases at V and 4 bases at J, with 13 bases between the two ends. Looked up from germline, CDR1 is LNHNV and CDR2 is YYDKDF (reference sequence). The CDR3 is 14 amino acids. CDR3 sequence (DNA): TGTGCCACCAGCAGCCAGAGCGCTTCGTACGAGCAGTACTTC. It yields the protein CATSSQSASYEQYF.

The rearrangement links TRBV2 to TRBJ2-4; the D is unclear. Trimming took off 7 bases at V and 9 bases at J, with 10 bases between the two ends. Germline V gene lookup returns CDR1 SNHLY and CDR2 FYNNEI. The CDR3 has 11 amino acids. In nucleotides, the CDR3 is TGTGCCAGCACGTCTTCGGGCATTCAGTACTTC. This gives the protein CASTSSGIQYF.

The chain couples TRBV19 to TRBJ2-5, with 9 bases that match TRBD1. The germline CDR1 and CDR2 sequences are LNHDA and SQIVND (reference sequence). The CDR3 runs to 13 residues. With V trimmed by 6 bases and J by 4 bases, 3 bases remained unmatched. The CDR3 spells CASRGQGRETQYF. The CDR3 region has the DNA TGTGCCAGTAGGGGACAGGGTAGAGAGACCCAGTACTTC.

This clonotype was seen more than once but under ten times. The chain uses TRBV10-3 and TRBJ1-6, with D tentatively TRBD1 (5 bases). The length of the CDR3 is 17 residues. V was cut by 2 bases and J by 0 bases, with 11 bases left in between. Germline lookup yields CDR1 ENHRY and CDR2 SYGVKD. In nucleotides, the CDR3 is TGTGCCATCAGTGAGAAGGGACCGAGCTCCTATAATTCACCCCTCCACTTT. Residues: CAISEKGPSSYNSPLHF.

The sample holds a few counts of this clonotype. The rearrangement uses TRBV6-4 and TRBJ2-1; unclear D gene. The length of the CDR3 is 15 residues. Looked up from germline, CDR1 is MRHNA and CDR2 is SNTAGT. Trimming cost V 4 bases and J 0 bases, with 10 bases left between them. The CDR3 DNA reads TGTGCCAGCAGTGCAAGAGCTGGCTCCTACAATGAGCAGTTCTTC. Protein: CASSARAGSYNEQFF.

This chain joins TRBV7-9 and TRBJ2-3, with D unclear. CDR1 is SEHNR, CDR2 FQNEAQ, per germline (reference sequence). CDR3 length equals 15 residues. V lost 1 base, J lost 1 base, and 9 bases lay in between. The chain's CDR3 is CASSLGLGRTDTQYF. In DNA form, the CDR3 reads TGTGCCAGCAGCTTAGGGCTAGGGCGCACAGATACGCAGTATTTT.

The genes are TRBV6-5 and TRBJ2-7; maybe TRBD2 (5 bases). V shed 2 bases and J shed 4 bases, with 12 bases lying between them. CDR1 is MNHEY and CDR2 is SVGAGI in the germline V gene. CDR3 length: 14 amino acids. The CDR3 coding sequence is TGTGCCAGCAGTTACCAGAGGGAGTCGTACGAGCAGTACTTC. It yields the protein CASSYQRESYEQYF.

This clonotype has only a few counts. The chain uses TRBV7-8 and TRBJ1-2, with a weak D call TRBD1 (5 bases). The V end was cut by 1 base, the J end by 6 bases, with 15 bases between. The germline V gene has CDR1 SGHVS and CDR2 FQNEAQ. The CDR3 is 15 amino acids. DNA of the CDR3: TGTGCCAGCAGCTTAGGGCGCGCAGGGCGAGATGGCTACACCTTC. Its protein product is CASSLGRAGRDGYTF.

The genes are TRBV15 and TRBJ2-5, with D unresolved. The CDR3 totals 15 residues. The germline V and J ends were trimmed by 0 bases and 1 base, with 9 bases remaining between them. Germline assignment: CDR1 LNHNV and CDR2 YYDKDF (reference sequence). The CDR3 coding sequence is TGTGCCACCAGCAGAGATGGGCAAGCCCAAGAGACCCAGTACTTC. Translating it yields CATSRDGQAQETQYF.

Comment on this clonotype: One end of the junction varies from germline; a read error may be responsible. The chain combines TRBV2 with TRBJ2-2, with D possibly called TRBD1 or TRBD2 (5 bases each). Germline V gene lookup returns CDR1 SNHLY and CDR2 FYNNEI. The CDR3 sequence is 14 residues long. The CDR3 sequence is CASGSRENTGELFF. CDR3 nucleotides: TGTGCCAGCGGAAGCAGGGAAAACACCGGGGAGCTGTTCTTT.

The chain employs TRBV7-8 and TRBJ2-7; D gene unclear. Germline V lookup: CDR1 SGHVS, CDR2 FQNEAQ. The CDR3 sequence is 14 residues long. With 2 bases removed from V and 6 bases from J, the gap between germline ends came to 14 bases. Here the CDR3 DNA reads TGTGCCAGCAGCTTACGCACCCCCCTCCCCGAGCAGTACTTC. Translation gives CASSLRTPLPEQYF. Based on the CDR3 plus reference TRBV7-8 and TRBJ2-7, the full variable domain is GAGVSQSPRYKVAKRGQDVALRCDPISGHVSLFWYQQALGQGPEFLTYFQNEAQLDKSGLPSDRFFAERPEGSVSTLKIQRTQQEDSAVYLCASSLRTPLPEQYFGPGTRLTVT.

This clonotype was picked up many times. This chain connects TRBV3-1 to TRBJ2-7; D call uncertain. Germline CDR1 reads LGHDT; CDR2 reads YNNKEL (reference sequence). V shed 3 bases and J shed 0 bases, with 3 bases lying between them. The CDR3 length is 12 residues. This CDR3 is CASSHGSYEQYF. CDR3 DNA sequence: TGTGCCAGCAGCCATGGCTCCTACGAGCAGTACTTC.

This rearrangement joins TRBV25-1 to TRBJ2-1; D is unclear. Trimming took 3 bases from V and 4 from J, leaving 13 bases between them. CDR1 and CDR2 (germline): MGHDK, SYGVNS. The CDR3 length is 15 residues. The CDR3, as DNA: TGTGCCAGCAGTGATCGAATCCCGGTGTACAATGAGCAGTTCTTC. Protein: CASSDRIPVYNEQFF.